These T cell receptor beta chains were read from a single sample in a study of shared clonotypes between healthy human individuals. The table came from immunoSEQ multiplex PCR; TCRdb's copy has only in-frame clones and leaves some out. The table records about 590,000 clones, just under 97% of them present only once. Sequencing was performed on naive CD8+ T cells sorted from blood. The receptors were gathered from a woman aged 30 to 39 in good health. CDR3s include the opening cysteine and the closing phenylalanine or tryptophan. Fields, in order: V gene, D gene, J gene, CDR3 protein, CDR3 DNA. A D gene is named only where the DNA matches it firmly.

v_call: TRBV7-3; d_call: TRBD2; j_call: TRBJ2-1; cdr3_aa: CASSLSPREGYNEQFF; cdr3_nt: TGTGCCAGCAGCTTAAGTCCGCGGGAGGGTTACAATGAGCAGTTCTTC
v_call: TRBV21-1; d_call: .; j_call: TRBJ1-2; cdr3_aa: CASSAESGTGNWGYTF; cdr3_nt: TGTGCCAGCAGCGCAGAATCCGGGACAGGGAATTGGGGCTACACCTTC
v_call: TRBV27; d_call: .; j_call: TRBJ2-3; cdr3_aa: CASSLAGADTQYF; cdr3_nt: TGTGCCAGCAGTTTAGCAGGGGCAGATACGCAGTATTTT
v_call: TRBV4-1; d_call: .; j_call: TRBJ2-1; cdr3_aa: CASSQGPLSNEQFF; cdr3_nt: TGCGCCAGCAGCCAGGGGCCCCTATCCAATGAGCAGTTCTTC
v_call: TRBV14; d_call: .; j_call: TRBJ2-3; cdr3_aa: CASSQDIVGDTDTQYF; cdr3_nt: TGTGCCAGCAGCCAAGATATCGTCGGAGACACAGATACGCAGTATTTT
v_call: TRBV27; d_call: TRBD1; j_call: TRBJ2-5; cdr3_aa: CASSTTGTDPLETQYF; cdr3_nt: TGTGCCAGCAGTACCACGGGGACAGATCCCCTGGAGACCCAGTACTTC
v_call: TRBV11-2; d_call: .; j_call: TRBJ1-5; cdr3_aa: CASSLDGGDQPQHF; cdr3_nt: TGTGCCAGCAGCTTAGATGGGGGGGATCAGCCCCAGCATTTT
v_call: TRBV28; d_call: .; j_call: TRBJ1-1; cdr3_aa: CASSLMDTEAFF; cdr3_nt: TGTGCCAGCAGTCTCATGGACACTGAAGCTTTCTTT
v_call: TRBV7-8; d_call: .; j_call: TRBJ2-7; cdr3_aa: CASSLTDRNEQYF; cdr3_nt: TGTGCCAGCAGCTTGACGGATAGGAACGAGCAGTACTTC
v_call: TRBV28; d_call: TRBD2; j_call: TRBJ2-1; cdr3_aa: CASSLWREDNEQFF; cdr3_nt: TGTGCCAGCAGTTTGTGGCGGGAGGACAATGAGCAGTTCTTC
v_call: TRBV7-2; d_call: .; j_call: TRBJ2-1; cdr3_aa: CASSLSGRSRYNEQFF; cdr3_nt: TGTGCCAGCAGCTTATCGGGACGAAGCCGCTACAATGAGCAGTTCTTC
v_call: TRBV28; d_call: .; j_call: TRBJ1-5; cdr3_aa: CASRWASNQPQHF; cdr3_nt: TGTGCCAGCCGTTGGGCGAGCAATCAGCCCCAGCATTTT
v_call: TRBV9; d_call: .; j_call: TRBJ1-5; cdr3_aa: CASSVSGTHQPQHF; cdr3_nt: TGTGCCAGCAGCGTTTCAGGGACCCATCAGCCCCAGCATTTT
v_call: TRBV4-1; d_call: TRBD1; j_call: TRBJ2-7; cdr3_aa: CASSHRDRGSYEQYF; cdr3_nt: TGCGCCAGCAGCCACCGGGACAGAGGATCCTACGAGCAGTACTTC
v_call: TRBV11-2; d_call: TRBD1; j_call: TRBJ1-1; cdr3_aa: CASSLVVRGAEAFF; cdr3_nt: TGTGCCAGCAGCTTAGTGGTCAGGGGGGCTGAAGCTTTCTTT
v_call: TRBV27; d_call: TRBD1; j_call: TRBJ1-6; cdr3_aa: CASSFTGASSPLHF; cdr3_nt: TGTGCCAGCAGTTTCACAGGGGCCTCATCACCCCTCCACTTT